These 20 T cell receptor beta chains were all obtained from the same sample, sequenced in a study of blood T cell repertoires in COVID-19. Profiled with immunoSEQ multiplex PCR; TCRdb holds only in-frame clones, not every one. The table lists fewer than 85,000 clones, roughly 70% of them singletons. Input material: peripheral blood. These receptors were taken from a human donor with acute or convalescent COVID-19. The donor label of this sample is uncertain.

The J gene is TRBJ1-6, the V gene TRBV18; D is unclear. This CDR3 is built from 14 residues. Germline CDR1 and CDR2: KGHSH and LQKENI. Trimming removed 3 bases at V and 6 bases at J, with 9 bases between. The CDR3 DNA reads as TGTGCCAGCTCACCCGACAAGTTTAATTCACCCCTCCACTTT. Encoded protein: CASSPDKFNSPLHF. The full variable domain, in which reference TRBV18 and TRBJ1-6 provide the parts outside the CDR3, is NAGVMQNPRHLVRRRGQEARLRCSPMKGHSHVYWYRQLPEEGLKFMVYLQKENIIDESGMPKERFSAEFPKEGPSILRIQQVVRGDSAAYFCASSPDKFNSPLHFGNGTRLTVT.

This rearrangement joins TRBV29-1 to TRBJ2-1; TRBD1 agrees at 10 bases. This CDR3 is built from 13 residues. V was clipped by 5 bases and J by 8 bases; unmatched bases: 6. The germline gives CDR1 SQVTM, CDR2 ANQGSEA. In nucleotides, the CDR3 is TGCAGCGTTTATGGACAGGGGGAGCATGAGCAGTTCTTC. Protein sequence: CSVYGQGEHEQFF.

V gene TRBV3-1 (or the pseudogene TRBV3-2) combines with J gene TRBJ1-3, with D unclear. Germline CDR1 is LGHDT and CDR2 is YNNKEL (reference sequence). There are 14 residues in the CDR3. Trimming left V 5 bases short and J 3 bases short, with 11 bases between. CDR3 loop: CASSSTTGGNTIYF. As DNA, the CDR3 is TGTGCCAGCAGCTCAACGACTGGTGGAAACACCATATATTTT.

The rearrangement links TRBV6-5 to TRBJ2-7; D possibly corresponds to TRBD2 (6 bases). There are 13 residues in the CDR3. Germline V gene data show CDR1 as MNHEY and CDR2 as SVGAGI. V gave up 7 bases and J gave up 4 bases, with 14 bases separating them. CDR3 in DNA: TGTGCCAGCACCGTAGCGGCTCCGTACGAGCAGTACTTC. Its translation is CASTVAAPYEQYF.

In this sample, this clone turned up once. J is TRBJ1-1 and V is TRBV18, with a possible D match to TRBD1 (6 bases). Trimming took 2 bases from V and 1 from J, leaving 8 bases between them. The CDR3 runs to 14 residues. Germline lookup yields CDR1 KGHSH and CDR2 LQKENI. CDR3 in DNA: TGTGCCAGCTCACCAACAGGGCCGAACACTGAAGCTTTCTTT. This encodes CASSPTGPNTEAFF.

The gene calls are TRBV28 and TRBJ2-2; 8 bases line up with TRBD1. J gave up 3 bases and V 5 bases, and 8 bases lay outside the gene matches. The V gene's germline CDR1 is MDHEN and CDR2 SYDVKM. The CDR3 extends over 16 amino acids. CDR3 nucleotide sequence: TGTGCCAGCAGTCCCCTGGACAGGGCGCACACCGGGGAGCTGTTTTTT. Protein: CASSPLDRAHTGELFF.

The rearrangement joins TRBV7-9 to TRBJ2-1; TRBD2 matches 10 bases. CDR3 length: 15 residues. V dropped 5 bases and J dropped 4; count of bases not matched to a gene: 5. Germline V lookup: CDR1 SEHNR, CDR2 FQNEAQ (reference sequence). CDR3 coding DNA: TGTGCCAGCAGCCAGCGGGAGGGATCTTACAATGAGCAGTTCTTC. Its protein product is CASSQREGSYNEQFF.

The chain employs TRBV5-5 and TRBJ1-2; D gene uncertain. Germline assignment: CDR1 SGHKS and CDR2 YYEKEE (reference sequence). The CDR3 loop spans 15 amino acids. V was cut by 5 bases and J by 2 bases, with 16 bases left in between. The CDR3 DNA follows: TGTGCCAGCAGTTTAAGCCTCCAACGAAACTATGGCTACACCTTC. Translating it yields CASSLSLQRNYGYTF.

This chain connects TRBV12-3 or TRBV12-4 to TRBJ1-5; D not certain. Trimming shortened V by 6 bases and J by 5 bases, and 11 bases separated the two germline ends. This CDR3 has 13 residues. The CDR3 sequence: CASSPHQDQPQHF. The CDR3 bases are TGTGCCAGCAGCCCCCATCAGGATCAGCCCCAGCATTTT.

This clone was seen only once. The J gene is TRBJ2-3, the V gene TRBV12-5; 8 positions match TRBD1. The CDR3 covers 17 residues. Germline V gene lookup returns CDR1 LGHNT and CDR2 FRNRAP. V trimming: 2 bases; J trimming: 2 bases; junction bases outside the gene matches: 9. The CDR3 region is CASGLNQGARHTDTQYF. CDR3 coding DNA: TGTGCTAGTGGTTTGAATCAGGGGGCGAGGCACACAGATACGCAGTATTTT.

The chain has TRBV11-2 and TRBJ2-3, with TRBD2 matching over 16 bases. V dropped 6 bases and J dropped 4; count of bases not matched to a gene: 1. Per the germline V gene, CDR1 is SGHAT and CDR2 is FQNNGV. This CDR3 has 15 residues. In DNA form, the CDR3 reads TGTGCCAGCAGAGGGACTAGCGGGGGGGCAGATACGCAGTATTTT. It encodes CASRGTSGGADTQYF.

This chain joins TRBV5-5 and TRBJ1-4; TRBD1 might be the D (6 bases). Trimming took off 4 bases at V and 2 bases at J, with 12 bases between the two ends. The CDR3 extends over 15 amino acids. The germline V gene has CDR1 SGHKS and CDR2 YYEKEE (reference sequence). CDR3 nucleotide sequence: TGTGCCAGCAGCATACAGGGTACGACTAATGAAAAACTGTTTTTT. Amino acids: CASSIQGTTNEKLFF.

In this sample, this clone turned up a few times. The gene calls are TRBV3-1 (or the pseudogene TRBV3-2) and TRBJ1-1; D uncertain. Trimming took 0 bases from V and 4 from J, leaving 6 bases between them. Per the germline V gene, CDR1 is LGHDT and CDR2 is YNNKEL (reference sequence). The CDR3 loop spans 13 amino acids. In nucleotides, the CDR3 is TGTGCCAGCAGCCAAGATCCGGGCACTGAAGCTTTCTTT. Translating gives CASSQDPGTEAFF.

V is TRBV5-1 and J is TRBJ2-5, with 7 bases aligning to TRBD2. The CDR3 sequence is 13 residues long. The ends lost 2 bases at V and 4 bases at J; junction bases unmatched: 2. Germline CDR1 and CDR2: SGHRS and YFSETQ. The CDR3 DNA sequence: TGCGCCAGCAGCTTCCCGGGGGGAGAGACCCAGTACTTC. It specifies CASSFPGGETQYF.

The chain recombines TRBV7-2 with TRBJ2-7, with 14 bases aligning to TRBD2. This CDR3 comprises 15 residues. The ends lost 3 bases at V and 4 bases at J; junction bases unmatched: 2. The germline V gene has CDR1 SGHTA and CDR2 FQGNSA. CDR3 region: CASSLTSGRGYEQYF. The CDR3 region has the DNA TGTGCCAGCAGCTTGACTAGCGGGAGGGGATACGAGCAGTACTTC. The full variable domain, its missing parts supplied by reference TRBV7-2 and TRBJ2-7, is GAGVSQSPSNKVTEKGKDVELRCDPISGHTALYWYRQSLGQGLEFLIYFQGNSAPDKSGLPSDRFSAERTGGSVSTLTIQRTQQEDSAVYLCASSLTSGRGYEQYFGPGTRLTVT.

The chain is built from TRBV3-1 (or the pseudogene TRBV3-2) and TRBJ2-4; 11 nucleotides agree with TRBD2. CDR1 is LGHDT and CDR2 is YNNKEL in the germline V gene (reference sequence). This CDR3 spans 19 amino acids. V lost 4 bases and J lost 0; bases outside the gene matches: 11. The CDR3 nucleotides are TGTGCCAGCAGCCGCAGTACTAGCGGGGGAGAAATAGCCAAAAACATTCAGTACTTC. Translating gives CASSRSTSGGEIAKNIQYF.

This rearrangement joins TRBV9 to TRBJ2-5; 9 nucleotides match TRBD1. V lost 4 bases to trimming and J lost 5 bases; unmatched junction nucleotides: 6. Germline values: CDR1 SGDLS, CDR2 YYNGEE. The CDR3 loop spans 14 amino acids. In nucleotides, the CDR3 is TGTGCCAGCAGCTCGACAGGGGGTAGGGAGACCCAGTACTTC. Translating gives CASSSTGGRETQYF.

On this clone: A junction boundary mismatches the germline segment, possibly from a read error. The chain links TRBV30 to TRBJ1-1; no clear D gene. Germline V gene lookup returns CDR1 GTSNPN and CDR2 SVGIG (reference sequence). The CDR3 has 13 amino acids. This CDR3 is CARSPGIYTEAFF. The CDR3 DNA sequence: TGTGCCCGGAGCCCGGGAATATACACTGAAGCTTTCTTT.

This chain links TRBV10-1 with TRBJ2-3; TRBD2 matches 7 bases. This CDR3 is 15 amino acids long. Germline V CDR1 and CDR2: WNHNN, SYGVQD (reference sequence). V gave up 3 bases and J gave up 7 bases; unmatched junction bases: 10. CDR3 nucleotide sequence: TGCGCCAGCAGTGACCGCGGGGGTCGCGGGAATACGCAGTATTTT. Its protein product is CASSDRGGRGNTQYF.

V is TRBV5-1 and J is TRBJ2-6; TRBD1 agrees at 7 bases. Germline V gene data show CDR1 as SGHRS and CDR2 as YFSETQ. V dropped 4 bases and J dropped 0; count of bases not matched to a gene: 10. The CDR3 length is 18 residues. CDR3 protein: CASSPTGEPFSGANVLTF. For the CDR3, the DNA is TGCGCCAGCAGCCCTACAGGGGAACCTTTCTCTGGGGCCAACGTCCTGACTTTC.